This T cell receptor beta chain was sequenced during a study of blood T cell repertoires in COVID-19. The method was immunoSEQ multiplex PCR; TCRdb's version includes in-frame clones alone and lacks a portion of them. The sample carries some 60,000 clones, roughly 88% recorded once. Germline lookup yields CDR1 GTSNPN and CDR2 SVGIG (reference sequence). Trimming stripped 4 bases from V and 7 bases from J, with 23 bases between. This CDR3 comprises 15 residues. The J gene is TRBJ2-7, the V gene TRBV30; the D gene is possibly TRBD2 (7 bases). This TCR came from a man aged 55 to 70 with acute or convalescent COVID-19. The sample comprised peripheral blood. The CDR3: CAWTGLGHGRGEQYF. The DNA of the CDR3 is TGTGCCTGGACGGGCCTGGGACACGGGCGGGGGGAGCAGTACTTC.